The next 18 T cell receptor beta chains were all read from a single sample in a study of blood T cell repertoires in COVID-19. Sequencing was performed with immunoSEQ multiplex PCR; in TCRdb, only in-frame clones are kept and a portion is missing. Of around 270,000 clones detected, around 83% appear once; the ten largest clones hold roughly 1.4%. The sequencing input was peripheral blood. The receptors derive from a woman in her thirties or forties who had recovered from COVID-19.

J is TRBJ2-3 and V is TRBV28; 9 nucleotides line up with TRBD2. This CDR3 region has 17 residues. CDR1 is MDHEN, CDR2 SYDVKM, per germline. J gave up 4 bases and V 3 bases, and 11 bases lay outside the gene matches. The CDR3 bases are TGTGCCAGCAGTTTCAGTTCGGCTAGCGGGGTGGCAGATACGCAGTATTTT. This codes for CASSFSSASGVADTQYF.

The chain joins TRBV5-1 to TRBJ1-2, with a weak D call TRBD1 (5 bases). Germline-derived CDR1 and CDR2 are SGHRS and YFSETQ. The V and J ends lost 1 base and 2 bases respectively, with 9 bases between them. The CDR3 is 14 amino acids. CDR3 sequence: CASSLTDRNYGYTF. CDR3 in DNA: TGCGCCAGCAGCTTGACTGACAGAAACTATGGCTACACCTTC.

This clone came up once. The CDR3 is CASSYVENYEKLFF. The CDR3 DNA follows: TGTGCCAGCAGTTATGTGGAGAACTATGAAAAACTGTTTTTT. The J gene is TRBJ1-4, the V gene TRBV6-6; no clear D. Germline lookup yields CDR1 MNHNY and CDR2 SVGAGI (reference sequence). The V gene lost 3 bases and the J gene lost 6 bases, with 11 bases spanning the gap. The CDR3 totals 14 residues.

This clone was recorded once. V usage is TRBV2 and J usage is TRBJ2-1; 8 bases are a match to TRBD2. This CDR3 spans 14 amino acids. Germline V gene lookup returns CDR1 SNHLY and CDR2 FYNNEI. Germline trimming cut 6 bases from V and 8 bases from J; bases unmatched to any gene: 9. CDR3 region: CASRSGGPGYEQFF. CDR3 sequence (DNA): TGTGCCAGCAGGAGCGGGGGCCCGGGGTATGAGCAGTTCTTC.

Here the CDR3 reads CAWSQGLTKPQHF. The CDR3 nucleotides are TGTGCCTGGAGTCAGGGTTTGACGAAGCCCCAGCATTTT. V is TRBV30 and J is TRBJ1-5; D perhaps matches TRBD1 (5 bases). Germline lookup yields CDR1 GTSNPN and CDR2 SVGIG (reference sequence). Trimming took off 2 bases at V and 8 bases at J, with 13 bases between the two ends. This CDR3 region has 13 residues.

This clone has a handful of counts. The chain carries TRBV3-1 (or the pseudogene TRBV3-2) and TRBJ2-5; D gene ambiguous. This CDR3 has 13 residues. Per germline, CDR1 LGHDT and CDR2 YNNKEL (reference sequence). Trimming took 1 base from V and 1 from J, leaving 4 bases between them. This chain's CDR3 is CASSQGPQETQYF. The DNA for the CDR3 is TGTGCCAGCAGCCAAGGGCCCCAAGAGACCCAGTACTTC.

This chain uses TRBV6-1 with TRBJ2-2; 7 nucleotides align to TRBD1. V lost 1 base and J lost 1; bases outside the gene matches: 3. CDR1 is MNHNS and CDR2 is SASEGT in the germline V gene. This CDR3 contains 16 residues. The CDR3, as DNA: TGTGCCAGCAGTGAAGTCAACAGGGGGAACACCGGGGAGCTGTTTTTT. It yields the protein CASSEVNRGNTGELFF.

The chain employs TRBV14 and TRBJ2-2; D is perhaps TRBD1 (5 bases). Germline V gives CDR1 SGHDN, CDR2 FVKESK. V shed 1 base and J shed 6 bases, with 12 bases lying between them. The CDR3 extends over 15 amino acids. This chain's CDR3 is CASSQVVEQAGELFF. The CDR3 coding sequence is TGTGCCAGCAGCCAAGTGGTCGAACAGGCCGGGGAGCTGTTTTTT.

The chain has TRBV15 and TRBJ2-6; D is unresolved. Deletions cut 5 bases from V and 0 bases from J, with 11 bases between. The CDR3 runs to 16 residues. Germline lookup yields CDR1 LNHNV and CDR2 YYDKDF (reference sequence). Written as DNA, the CDR3 is TGTGCCACCAGCCCCGACTGGGTCTCTGGGGCCAACGTCCTGACTTTC. Its translation: CATSPDWVSGANVLTF.

V gene TRBV2 combines with J gene TRBJ2-4; D may be TRBD2 (5 bases). Trimming pared 6 bases from V and 0 bases from J, leaving 9 bases between. Germline lookup yields CDR1 SNHLY and CDR2 FYNNEI. CDR3 length equals 14 residues. As DNA, the CDR3 is TGTGCCAGCAGGGCCCGGGGAGCCAAAAACATTCAGTACTTC. Amino acid sequence: CASRARGAKNIQYF. Using reference TRBV2 and TRBJ2-4 for the parts outside the CDR3, the full variable domain is EPEVTQTPSHQVTQMGQEVILRCVPISNHLYFYWYRQILGQKVEFLVSFYNNEISEKSEIFDDQFSVERPDGSNFTLKIRSTKLEDSAMYFCASRARGAKNIQYFGAGTRLSVL.

This sequence joins TRBV30 and TRBJ1-5; D remains unclear. Germline CDR1 GTSNPN, CDR2 SVGIG (reference sequence). The V gene lost 3 bases and the J gene lost 3 bases, with 9 bases spanning the gap. CDR3 length: 13 residues. Written as DNA, the CDR3 is TGTGCCTGGAGCCTAACCGACAATCAGCCCCAGCATTTT. Residues: CAWSLTDNQPQHF.

The chain uses TRBV2 and TRBJ1-4; perhaps TRBD1 as D (6 bases). CDR3 size: 13 residues. V lost 1 base and J 12 bases, leaving 12 bases between the germline ends. Per the germline V gene, CDR1 is SNHLY and CDR2 is FYNNEI. CDR3 DNA: TGTGCCAGCAGTGAAGATACAGGGATAGAACTGTTTTTT. Protein product: CASSEDTGIELFF.

The chain carries TRBV2 and TRBJ1-2, with D perhaps matching TRBD1 (6 bases). Trimming removed 7 bases at V and 7 bases at J, with 19 bases between. CDR1 is SNHLY, CDR2 FYNNEI, per germline. The CDR3 is 14 amino acids. CDR3 bases: TGTGCCAGCAAGCAACAGGGTACTGGGGGTGGCTACACCTTC. It is translated as CASKQQGTGGGYTF.

This clone appeared a single time. This chain connects TRBV19 to TRBJ1-4; TRBD1 agrees at 7 bases. Looked up from germline, CDR1 is LNHDA and CDR2 is SQIVND (reference sequence). The CDR3 runs 14 residues. The junction had 5 bases not matched to a gene; V was cut back by 7 bases and J by 3 bases. CDR3 protein: CASTPTGPNEKLFF. DNA for the CDR3: TGTGCCAGTACCCCGACAGGGCCTAATGAAAAACTGTTTTTT.

This chain links TRBV28 with TRBJ1-4; D remains ambiguous. Looked up from germline, CDR1 is MDHEN and CDR2 is SYDVKM. The germline V and J ends were trimmed by 5 bases and 7 bases, with 8 bases remaining between them. The CDR3 contains 12 residues. The CDR3 DNA reads as TGTGCCAGCAGTGAGATCCTTGAAAAACTGTTTTTT. As protein: CASSEILEKLFF.

The J gene is TRBJ2-5, the V gene TRBV7-9; D is perhaps TRBD2 (5 bases). This CDR3 has 14 residues. CDR1 is SEHNR, CDR2 FQNEAQ, per germline (reference sequence). The ends were cut back, 1 base at V and 5 bases at J, with 11 bases in the middle. CDR3 DNA: TGTGCCAGCAGCTTAGTTAGCGTCGGTGAGACCCAGTACTTC. It codes for CASSLVSVGETQYF. The complete variable domain, with remaining parts taken from reference TRBV7-9 and TRBJ2-5, reads DTGVSQNPRHKITKRGQNVTFRCDPISEHNRLYWYRQTLGQGPEFLTYFQNEAQLEKSRLLSDRFSAERPKGSFSTLEIQRTEQGDSAMYLCASSLVSVGETQYFGPGTRLLVL.

The sample holds a few counts of this clone. The chain links TRBV6-5 to TRBJ1-1; the D gene is possibly TRBD1 (6 bases). CDR1 is MNHEY and CDR2 is SVGAGI in the germline V gene. The CDR3 has 13 amino acids. The V gene lost 6 bases and the J gene lost 4 bases, with 12 bases spanning the gap. CDR3 loop: CASSQGPGTEAFF. The CDR3 DNA follows: TGTGCCAGCAGCCAGGGGCCGGGCACTGAAGCTTTCTTT.

The rearrangement uses TRBV7-9 and TRBJ1-3, with 7 bases identical to TRBD1. V lost 3 bases, J lost 2 bases, and 7 bases stayed unmatched. CDR1 is SEHNR, CDR2 FQNEAQ, per germline (reference sequence). The CDR3 consists of 16 residues. CDR3 coding DNA: TGTGCCAGCAGCTTTAATCCCAGGGGGACTGGAAACACCATATATTTT. Translation: CASSFNPRGTGNTIYF. The entire variable domain, with the rest obtained from reference TRBV7-9 and TRBJ1-3, is as follows: DTGVSQNPRHKITKRGQNVTFRCDPISEHNRLYWYRQTLGQGPEFLTYFQNEAQLEKSRLLSDRFSAERPKGSFSTLEIQRTEQGDSAMYLCASSFNPRGTGNTIYFGEGSWLTVV.